This entry lists 3 T cell receptor beta chains sequenced from one sample in a study of T cells in Graves' hyperthyroidism and ophthalmopathy. Amplification of TCR beta CDR3 regions used RNA as the template. The HTBI primer set was used in a first-round RT-PCR of the TCR CDR3. TCRdb processed the multiplex PCR reads anew with MiXCR; each CDR3 protein has one entry. Of 300,000 to 450,000 distinct CDR3 sequences in the sample, around a quarter were seen once. The material sequenced was blood. These receptors all come from a man aged 50-59 years with Graves' hyperthyroidism.

This clonotype was recorded at least ten times. The chain joins TRBV30 to TRBJ2-2; D remains unclear. V was shortened by 3 bases and J by 6 bases, with 8 bases between the two germline ends. CDR1 and CDR2 from the germline V gene are GTSNPN and SVGIG (reference sequence). The CDR3 loop spans 12 amino acids. This chain's CDR3 is CAWRSGAGELFF. CDR3 coding DNA: TGTGCCTGGAGATCTGGAGCCGGGGAGCTGTTTTTT.

This clonotype has ten or more counts. The chain joins TRBV6-2 or TRBV6-3 to TRBJ2-7; 8 bases agree with TRBD2. The CDR3 has 14 residues. Unmatched junction bases numbered 11, after V lost 10 bases and J lost 3 bases. Germline values: CDR1 MNHEY, CDR2 SVGEGT. The CDR3 protein is CATSSGRSIYEQYF. The CDR3 DNA is TGTGCCACCTCAAGCGGGAGATCCATCTACGAGCAGTACTTC.

Concerning this clonotype itself: Just one base apart from a much larger clone, this may be a read error. The CDR3 DNA follows: TGTGCCAGCAGCACTAGCGGGAGGGTCCCCTACGGGCAGTACTTC. Translation: CASSTSGRVPYGQYF. The chain couples TRBV11-1 to TRBJ2-7, with 13 nucleotides matching TRBD2. Per the germline V gene, CDR1 is SGHAT and CDR2 is FQDESV (reference sequence). The CDR3 spans 15 residues.